The present T cell receptor (beta chain) was sequenced within a study of T cell changes during pregnancy in multiple sclerosis. CDR3 length: 13 amino acids. Germline CDR1 and CDR2: MNHEY and SVGAGI. Trimming left V 6 bases short and J 9 bases short, with 15 bases between. Produced via immunoSEQ multiplex PCR; TCRdb's table is partial and in-frame only. The table has some 99,000 clones, around 90% seen once. The specimen comprised peripheral blood, sampled after pregnancy. The gene calls are TRBV6-5 and TRBJ2-1, with D unresolved. This clonotype was obtained from a female donor in good health, enrolled as a control in a pregnancy study. CDR3 residues: CASRLNAASEQFF. CDR3 DNA sequence: TGTGCCAGCAGACTAAACGCTGCAAGTGAGCAGTTCTTC.